This T cell receptor beta chain was identified in a study of T cell changes during pregnancy in multiple sclerosis. Measured with immunoSEQ multiplex PCR; TCRdb has only the in-frame clones, and not every one. Of 75,000 to 100,000 clones in the sample, 90% to 95% were seen once. J lost 14 bases, V lost 4 bases, and 11 bases had no gene match. This CDR3 region has 14 residues. Germline-derived CDR1 and CDR2 are SGHTS and YDEGEE. This clonotype originated in a female donor in good health, enrolled as a control in a pregnancy study. The rearrangement joins TRBV5-8 to TRBJ2-1, with 11 bases matching TRBD1. Sequences were derived from peripheral blood, sampled after pregnancy. The CDR3 protein is CASSRGQGAGGEFF. CDR3 coding DNA: TGTGCCAGCAGCCGCGGACAGGGGGCTGGAGGAGAGTTCTTC.